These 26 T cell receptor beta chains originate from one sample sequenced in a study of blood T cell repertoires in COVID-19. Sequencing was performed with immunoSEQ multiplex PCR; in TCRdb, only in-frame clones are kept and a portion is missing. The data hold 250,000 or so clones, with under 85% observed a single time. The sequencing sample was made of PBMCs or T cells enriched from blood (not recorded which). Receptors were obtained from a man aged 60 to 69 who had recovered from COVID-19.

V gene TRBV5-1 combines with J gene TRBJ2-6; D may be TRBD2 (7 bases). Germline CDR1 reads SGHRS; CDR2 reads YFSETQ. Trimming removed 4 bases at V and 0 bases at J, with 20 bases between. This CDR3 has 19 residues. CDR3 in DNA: TGCGCCAGCAGCGCCCTAGGGGGGGGGCTCAGCTCTGGGGCCAACGTCCTGACTTTC. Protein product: CASSALGGGLSSGANVLTF.

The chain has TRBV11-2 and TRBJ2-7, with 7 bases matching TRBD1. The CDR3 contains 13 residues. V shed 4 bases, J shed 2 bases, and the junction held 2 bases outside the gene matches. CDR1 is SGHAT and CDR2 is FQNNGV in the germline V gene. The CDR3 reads CASSSGTAYEQYF. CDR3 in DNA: TGTGCCAGCAGCTCCGGGACAGCCTACGAGCAGTACTTC.

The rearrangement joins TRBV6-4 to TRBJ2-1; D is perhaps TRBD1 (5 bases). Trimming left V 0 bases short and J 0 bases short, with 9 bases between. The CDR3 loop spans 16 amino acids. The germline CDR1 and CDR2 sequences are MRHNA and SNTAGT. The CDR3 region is CASSDSGRASYNEQFF. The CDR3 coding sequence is TGTGCCAGCAGTGACTCTGGCAGGGCCTCCTACAATGAGCAGTTCTTC.

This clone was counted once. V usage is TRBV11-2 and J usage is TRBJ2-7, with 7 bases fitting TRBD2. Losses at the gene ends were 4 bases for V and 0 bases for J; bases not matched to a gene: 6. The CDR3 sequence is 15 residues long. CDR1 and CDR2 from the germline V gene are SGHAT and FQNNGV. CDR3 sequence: CASSSPAGSSYEQYF. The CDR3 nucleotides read TGTGCCAGCAGCTCACCAGCGGGATCCTCCTACGAGCAGTACTTC.

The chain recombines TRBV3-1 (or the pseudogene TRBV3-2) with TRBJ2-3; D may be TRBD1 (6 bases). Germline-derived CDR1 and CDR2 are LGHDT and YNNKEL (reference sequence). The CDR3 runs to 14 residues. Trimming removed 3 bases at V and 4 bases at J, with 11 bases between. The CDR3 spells CASSQGAGSDTQYF. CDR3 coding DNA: TGTGCCAGCAGCCAGGGGGCAGGGTCAGATACGCAGTATTTT.

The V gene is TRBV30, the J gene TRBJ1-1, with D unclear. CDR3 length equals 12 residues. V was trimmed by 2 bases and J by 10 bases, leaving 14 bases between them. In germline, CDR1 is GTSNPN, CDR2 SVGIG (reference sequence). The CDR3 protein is CAWSQAAGGAFF. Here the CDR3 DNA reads TGTGCCTGGAGTCAAGCCGCCGGCGGAGCTTTCTTT.

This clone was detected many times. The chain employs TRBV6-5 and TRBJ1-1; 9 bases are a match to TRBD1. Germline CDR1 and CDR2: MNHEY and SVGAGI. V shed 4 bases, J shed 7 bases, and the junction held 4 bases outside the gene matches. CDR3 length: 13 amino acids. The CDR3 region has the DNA TGTGCCAGCAGTTTACAGGGGGCAAATGAAGCTTTCTTT. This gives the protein CASSLQGANEAFF.

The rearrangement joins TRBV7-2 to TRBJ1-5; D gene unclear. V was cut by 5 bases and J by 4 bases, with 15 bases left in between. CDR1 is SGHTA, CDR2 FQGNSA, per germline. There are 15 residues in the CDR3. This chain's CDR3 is CASSPETVENQPQHF. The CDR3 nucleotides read TGTGCCAGCAGCCCAGAGACGGTGGAGAATCAGCCCCAGCATTTT.

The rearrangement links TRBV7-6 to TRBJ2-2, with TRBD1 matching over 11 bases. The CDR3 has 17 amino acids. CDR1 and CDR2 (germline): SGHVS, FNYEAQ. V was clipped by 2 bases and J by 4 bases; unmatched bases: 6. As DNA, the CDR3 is TGTGCCAGCAGCTTAAACAGGGACAGGGGGATCACCGGGGAGCTGTTTTTT. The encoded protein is CASSLNRDRGITGELFF.

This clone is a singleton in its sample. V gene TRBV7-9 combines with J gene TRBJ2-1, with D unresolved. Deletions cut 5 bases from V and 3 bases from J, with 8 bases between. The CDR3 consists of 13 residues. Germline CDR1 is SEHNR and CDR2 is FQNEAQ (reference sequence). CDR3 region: CASSPSLYNEQFF. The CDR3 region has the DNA TGTGCCAGCAGCCCCTCCCTCTACAATGAGCAGTTCTTC.

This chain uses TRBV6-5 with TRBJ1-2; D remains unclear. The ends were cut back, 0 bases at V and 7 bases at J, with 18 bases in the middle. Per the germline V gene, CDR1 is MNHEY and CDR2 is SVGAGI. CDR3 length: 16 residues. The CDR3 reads CASSYSSSSGFSGYTF. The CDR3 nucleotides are TGTGCCAGCAGTTACTCGTCGTCATCGGGGTTCTCTGGCTACACCTTC.

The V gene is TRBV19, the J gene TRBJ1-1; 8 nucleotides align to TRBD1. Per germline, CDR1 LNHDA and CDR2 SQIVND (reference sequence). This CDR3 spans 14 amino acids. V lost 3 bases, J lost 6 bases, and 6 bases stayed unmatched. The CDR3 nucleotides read TGTGCCAGTAGTATGGTTCAGGGGGCGTCTGAAGCTTTCTTT. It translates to CASSMVQGASEAFF.

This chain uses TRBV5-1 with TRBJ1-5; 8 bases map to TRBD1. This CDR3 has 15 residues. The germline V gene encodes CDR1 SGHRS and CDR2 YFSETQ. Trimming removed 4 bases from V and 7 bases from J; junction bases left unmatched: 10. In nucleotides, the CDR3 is TGCGCCAGCAGCCCCGGCGGACAGGGCGGCCAGCCCCAGCATTTT. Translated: CASSPGGQGGQPQHF. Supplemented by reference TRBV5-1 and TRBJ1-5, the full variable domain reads KAGVTQTPRYLIKTRGQQVTLSCSPISGHRSVSWYQQTPGQGLQFLFEYFSETQRNKGNFPGRFSGRQFSNSRSEMNVSTLELGDSALYLCASSPGGQGGQPQHFGDGTRLSIL.

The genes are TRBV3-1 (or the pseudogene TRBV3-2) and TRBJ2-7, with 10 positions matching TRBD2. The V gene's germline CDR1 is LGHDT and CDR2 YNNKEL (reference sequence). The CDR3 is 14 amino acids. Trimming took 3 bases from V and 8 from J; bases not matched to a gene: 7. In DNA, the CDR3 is TGTGCCAGCAGCCAGGGTTTAGCGGGGGGAAAGCAGTACTTC. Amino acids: CASSQGLAGGKQYF.

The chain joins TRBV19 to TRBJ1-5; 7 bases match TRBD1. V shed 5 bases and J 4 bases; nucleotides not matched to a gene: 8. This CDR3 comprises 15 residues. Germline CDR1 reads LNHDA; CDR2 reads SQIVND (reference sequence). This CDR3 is CASSPVDRENQPQHF. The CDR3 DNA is TGTGCCAGTAGTCCCGTCGACAGGGAAAATCAGCCCCAGCATTTT.

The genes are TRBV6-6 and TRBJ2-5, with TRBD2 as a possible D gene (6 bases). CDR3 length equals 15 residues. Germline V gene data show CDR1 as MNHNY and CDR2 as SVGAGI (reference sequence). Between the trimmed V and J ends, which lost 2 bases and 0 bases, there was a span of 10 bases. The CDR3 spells CASSYAGTYQETQYF. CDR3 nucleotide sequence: TGTGCCAGCAGTTACGCCGGGACTTACCAAGAGACCCAGTACTTC.

In nucleotides, the CDR3 is TGTGCCAGCAGCTTACAGACAGGTCGAGACGCCTATGGCTACACCTTC. This gives the protein CASSLQTGRDAYGYTF. The rearrangement links TRBV7-2 to TRBJ1-2, with D tentatively TRBD1 (6 bases). The ends were cut back, 2 bases at V and 4 bases at J, with 17 bases in the middle. Germline CDR1 and CDR2: SGHTA and FQGNSA. This CDR3 has 16 residues.

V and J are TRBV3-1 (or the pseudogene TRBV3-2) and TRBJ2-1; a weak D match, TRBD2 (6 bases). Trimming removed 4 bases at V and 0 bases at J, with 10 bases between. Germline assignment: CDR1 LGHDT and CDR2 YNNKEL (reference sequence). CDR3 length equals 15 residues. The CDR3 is CASSPAGYSYNEQFF. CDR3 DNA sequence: TGTGCCAGCAGCCCAGCGGGCTACTCCTACAATGAGCAGTTCTTC.

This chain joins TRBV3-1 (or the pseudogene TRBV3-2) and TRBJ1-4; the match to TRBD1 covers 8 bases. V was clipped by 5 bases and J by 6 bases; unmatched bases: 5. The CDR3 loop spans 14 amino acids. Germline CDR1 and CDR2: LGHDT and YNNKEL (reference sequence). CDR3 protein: CASSSPGQDEKLFF. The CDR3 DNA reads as TGTGCCAGCAGCTCTCCGGGACAGGATGAAAAACTGTTTTTT.

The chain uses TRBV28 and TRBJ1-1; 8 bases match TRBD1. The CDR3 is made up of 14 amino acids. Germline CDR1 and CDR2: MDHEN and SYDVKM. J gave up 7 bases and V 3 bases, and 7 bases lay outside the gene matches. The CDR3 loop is CASSFGQGRFEAFF. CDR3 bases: TGTGCCAGCAGTTTTGGACAGGGAAGGTTTGAAGCTTTCTTT.

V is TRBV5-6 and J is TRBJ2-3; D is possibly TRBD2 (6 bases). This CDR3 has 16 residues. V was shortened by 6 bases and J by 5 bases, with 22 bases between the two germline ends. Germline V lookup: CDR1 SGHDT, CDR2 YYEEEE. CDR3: CASTWGGVGLEDTQYF. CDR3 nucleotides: TGTGCCAGCACCTGGGGAGGAGTCGGGTTGGAAGATACGCAGTATTTT.

CDR3 amino acids: CAISDGGLGASPLHF. CDR3 DNA sequence: TGTGCCATCAGTGATGGAGGGTTGGGTGCTTCACCCCTCCACTTT. The V and J genes are TRBV10-3 and TRBJ1-6; D is unresolved. The CDR3 length is 15 residues. V was trimmed by 3 bases and J by 9 bases, leaving 15 bases between them. Germline loops: CDR1 ENHRY, CDR2 SYGVKD.

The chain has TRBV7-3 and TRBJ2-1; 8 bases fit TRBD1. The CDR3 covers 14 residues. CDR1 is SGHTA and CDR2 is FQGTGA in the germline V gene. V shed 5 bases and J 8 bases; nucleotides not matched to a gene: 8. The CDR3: CASSQGQAVDEQFF. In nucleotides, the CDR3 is TGTGCCAGCAGCCAGGGACAGGCGGTCGATGAGCAGTTCTTC.

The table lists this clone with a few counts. The CDR3 nucleotides are TGTGCCAGTAGTAAACAGGGGGCGGGTGGTAATGAGCAGTTCTTC. As protein: CASSKQGAGGNEQFF. The rearrangement uses TRBV19 and TRBJ2-1, with 9 bases matching TRBD1. Per the germline V gene, CDR1 is LNHDA and CDR2 is SQIVND (reference sequence). The V and J ends lost 4 bases and 7 bases, in that order; junction bases with no gene match: 8. The CDR3 spans 15 residues.

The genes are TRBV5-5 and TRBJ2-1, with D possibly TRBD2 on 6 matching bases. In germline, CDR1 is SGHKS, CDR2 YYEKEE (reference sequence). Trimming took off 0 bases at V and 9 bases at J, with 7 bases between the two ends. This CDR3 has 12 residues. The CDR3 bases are TGTGCCAGCAGCTTGGGGAGGGCTGAGCAGTTCTTC. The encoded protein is CASSLGRAEQFF.

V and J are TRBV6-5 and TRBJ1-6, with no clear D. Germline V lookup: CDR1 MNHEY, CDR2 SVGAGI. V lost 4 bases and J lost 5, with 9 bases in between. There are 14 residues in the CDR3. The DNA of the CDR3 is TGTGCCAGCAGTTTTGCAACGGATAATTCACCCCTCCACTTT. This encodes CASSFATDNSPLHF.